These 17 T cell receptor beta chains originate from one sample sequenced in a study of T cell responses to AZD1222 COVID-19 vaccine. Assay: immunoSEQ multiplex PCR; the TCRdb copy retains only in-frame clones and omits some. The table shows about 75,000 clones, with about nine tenths occurring only once. The sequences come from peripheral blood, collected 28 days after the second dose of the MenACWY control vaccine. Receptors originate from an adult who received the MenACWY meningococcal vaccine as a control.

The rearrangement uses TRBV12-2 and TRBJ1-6. TRBV12-2 is designated a pseudogene. This CDR3 has 17 amino acids. CDR3 sequence: CASRLGNFQGCNSPLHF. Here the CDR3 DNA reads TGTGCAAGTCGCTTAGGGAACTTTCAAGGTTGTAATTCACCCCTCCACTTT.

The chain couples TRBV5-5 to TRBJ1-1; D not resolved. The CDR3 covers 15 residues. V gave up 7 bases and J gave up 1 base, with 17 bases separating them. Germline assignment: CDR1 SGHKS and CDR2 YYEKEE (reference sequence). CDR3 DNA: TGTGCCAGCCGGGAACAGCCGGACGGGAACACTGAAGCTTTCTTT. It is translated as CASREQPDGNTEAFF.

The chain couples TRBV5-1 to TRBJ2-1; 9 bases agree with TRBD1. The V gene's germline CDR1 is SGHRS and CDR2 YFSETQ. The CDR3 is 15 amino acids. Trimming at V came to 2 bases and at J to 9 bases, leaving 9 bases not matched to a gene. CDR3 bases: TGCGCCAGCAGCTTCGTGGTTACAGGGGGCAGTGAGCAGTTCTTC. This codes for CASSFVVTGGSEQFF.

V gene TRBV30 combines with J gene TRBJ2-7; possible D gene TRBD2, 7 bases. The V and J ends lost 2 bases and 0 bases respectively, with 11 bases between them. Germline CDR1 is GTSNPN and CDR2 is SVGIG (reference sequence). The CDR3 totals 14 residues. This CDR3 reads CAWSFGGPSYEQYF. In nucleotides, the CDR3 is TGTGCCTGGAGTTTCGGGGGGCCCTCCTACGAGCAGTACTTC.

This clone was detected only once. The V gene is TRBV5-1, the J gene TRBJ2-1; TRBD2 aligns across 10 bases. CDR1 SGHRS and CDR2 YFSETQ come from the germline V gene. V shed 4 bases and J 4 bases; nucleotides not matched to a gene: 14. This CDR3 contains 18 residues. The CDR3 nucleotides are TGCGCCAGCAGCACCCTGAGCAGCGGGGGGGCTGGGTACAATGAGCAGTTCTTC. The encoded protein is CASSTLSSGGAGYNEQFF.

V is TRBV30 and J is TRBJ2-6; D is unresolved. The CDR3 has 12 amino acids. Germline loops: CDR1 GTSNPN, CDR2 SVGIG (reference sequence). V was pared by 2 bases and J by 4 bases, with 3 bases between. The CDR3 loop reads CAWSKGANVLTF. The CDR3 nucleotides read TGTGCCTGGAGTAAAGGGGCCAACGTCCTGACTTTC. Full variable domain (rest looked up from reference TRBV30 and TRBJ2-6): SQTIHQWPATLVQPVGSPLSLECTVEGTSNPNLYWYRQAAGRGLQLLFYSVGIGQISSEVPQNLSASRPQDRQFILSSKKLLLSDSGFYLCAWSKGANVLTFGAGSRLTVL.

The chain couples TRBV5-1 to TRBJ2-2; tentative D call: TRBD2 (6 bases). Germline V gene sequence: CDR1 SGHRS, CDR2 YFSETQ. This CDR3 has 15 amino acids. V was shortened by 3 bases and J by 5 bases, with 14 bases between the two germline ends. CDR3 sequence: CASSSEGGRTGELFF. The DNA for the CDR3 is TGCGCCAGCAGCTCGGAGGGAGGAAGGACCGGGGAGCTGTTTTTT.

V usage is TRBV7-2 and J usage is TRBJ1-2; 12 bases are shared with TRBD1. Germline values: CDR1 SGHTA, CDR2 FQGNSA. The CDR3 has 15 residues. The junction had 0 bases not matched to a gene; V was cut back by 0 bases and J by 4 bases. CDR3 region: CASSLAGQGAYGYTF. Written as DNA, the CDR3 is TGTGCCAGCAGCTTAGCGGGACAGGGGGCCTATGGCTACACCTTC. The variable domain in full, with the rest retrieved from reference TRBV7-2 and TRBJ1-2, is GAGVSQSPSNKVTEKGKDVELRCDPISGHTALYWYRQSLGQGLEFLIYFQGNSAPDKSGLPSDRFSAERTGGSVSTLTIQRTQQEDSAVYLCASSLAGQGAYGYTFGSGTRLTVV.

The chain recombines TRBV13 with TRBJ1-6; D unclear. The CDR3 extends over 15 amino acids. Trimming took 5 bases from V and 0 from J, leaving 8 bases between them. Germline V CDR1 and CDR2: PRHDT, FYEKMQ (reference sequence). The CDR3 sequence is CASSTRASYNSPLHF. DNA of the CDR3: TGTGCCAGCAGCACCCGGGCCTCCTATAATTCACCCCTCCACTTT.

This chain links TRBV19 with TRBJ1-1; a weak D match, TRBD1 (5 bases). Per germline, CDR1 LNHDA and CDR2 SQIVND (reference sequence). This CDR3 has 13 amino acids. V shed 3 bases and J shed 11 bases, with 16 bases lying between them. In nucleotides, the CDR3 is TGTGCCAGTAGTATTCCGGGACCTTCACGTGCTTTCTTT. Amino acids: CASSIPGPSRAFF.

The chain recombines TRBV19 with TRBJ2-7; 9 bases are a match to TRBD1. Germline lookup yields CDR1 LNHDA and CDR2 SQIVND (reference sequence). This CDR3 has 17 amino acids. After removal of 7 bases from V and 3 bases from J, the junction contained 16 bases not matched to a gene. The CDR3 coding sequence is TGTGCCAGTAACCCGGGACAGGGCCCTCTCCCCCTCTACGAGCAGTACTTC. Its protein is CASNPGQGPLPLYEQYF.

This clone was seen once. The CDR3 DNA follows: TGTGCCAGCAGCTTAGCCAACTCACAGGGGGCCGAATACAATGAGCAGTTCTTC. This translates into CASSLANSQGAEYNEQFF. The V and J genes are TRBV7-9 and TRBJ2-1; 9 bases align to TRBD1. Germline values: CDR1 SEHNR, CDR2 FQNEAQ (reference sequence). Trimming removed 0 bases from V and 4 bases from J; junction bases left unmatched: 10. The length of the CDR3 is 18 residues.

This chain joins TRBV4-2 and TRBJ1-2, with 7 bases fitting TRBD1. Unmatched junction bases numbered 10, after V lost 4 bases and J lost 5 bases. The germline V gene encodes CDR1 LGHNA and CDR2 YNFKEQ. The CDR3 consists of 15 residues. The CDR3 DNA sequence: TGTGCCAGCAGCCCCGAGGGGGGACAGCTATATGGCTACACCTTC. Its protein product is CASSPEGGQLYGYTF.

The chain has TRBV13 and TRBJ2-2; D is unresolved. CDR3 length: 15 amino acids. The V end was cut by 0 bases, the J end by 4 bases, with 9 bases between. CDR1 PRHDT and CDR2 FYEKMQ come from the germline V gene (reference sequence). Here the CDR3 DNA reads TGTGCCAGCAGCTTAGGTCGACGGAGCACCGGGGAGCTGTTTTTT. This encodes CASSLGRRSTGELFF. Combining the CDR3 with reference TRBV13 and TRBJ2-2 gives the whole variable domain AAGVIQSPRHLIKEKRETATLKCYPIPRHDTVYWYQQGPGQDPQFLISFYEKMQSDKGSIPDRFSAQQFSDYHSELNMSSLELGDSALYFCASSLGRRSTGELFFGEGSRLTVL.

The chain joins TRBV2 to TRBJ1-2, with 9 bases lining up with TRBD1. There are 14 residues in the CDR3. V lost 6 bases, J lost 5 bases, and 7 bases stayed unmatched. Germline V lookup: CDR1 SNHLY, CDR2 FYNNEI. The CDR3 sequence: CASSQQGAGYGYTF. In DNA, the CDR3 is TGTGCCAGCAGCCAACAGGGGGCGGGTTATGGCTACACCTTC. The whole variable domain, filled in from reference TRBV2 and TRBJ1-2, reads EPEVTQTPSHQVTQMGQEVILRCVPISNHLYFYWYRQILGQKVEFLVSFYNNEISEKSEIFDDQFSVERPDGSNFTLKIRSTKLEDSAMYFCASSQQGAGYGYTFGSGTRLTVV.

The gene calls are TRBV30 and TRBJ2-6; no firm D call. CDR1 and CDR2 (germline): GTSNPN, SVGIG (reference sequence). V was clipped by 4 bases and J by 0 bases, with 1 base between them. This CDR3 has 12 amino acids. CDR3 loop: CAWTSGANVLTF. CDR3 nucleotides: TGTGCCTGGACCTCTGGGGCCAACGTCCTGACTTTC.

This clone was observed a single time. V gene TRBV12-5 combines with J gene TRBJ1-2; weak D call: TRBD1 (6 bases). CDR1 is LGHNT and CDR2 is FRNRAP in the germline V gene. CDR3 length: 18 amino acids. V was cut by 2 bases and J by 4 bases, with 23 bases left in between. The CDR3 DNA reads as TGTGCTAGTGGTTTGCGGGACCAGGGGCAAGGTCGCATCTATGGCTACACCTTC. Its protein product is CASGLRDQGQGRIYGYTF.